Each of the 14 T cell receptor beta chains below was sequenced from the same sample in a study of identical twins. TCRdb fed the 5' RACE reads into MiXCR, producing one record per CDR3 protein. This sample has hundreds of thousands of distinct CDR3 sequences, with roughly 12% found just once. The same data also went into a second study, on yellow fever vaccine responses in identical twins.

Sequencing was done on a sample of CD8+ T cells sorted from blood. Receptors originate from a woman under 30 in good health.

V is TRBV7-7 and J is TRBJ2-1; unclear D gene. The CDR3 consists of 15 residues. V gave up 1 base and J gave up 5 bases, with 12 bases separating them. Per the germline V gene, CDR1 is SSHAT and CDR2 is FNYEAQ (reference sequence). The CDR3 coding sequence is TGTGCCAGCAGCTTAGGGGGTCCCGCGGACAATGAGCAGTTCTTC. Its translation: CASSLGGPADNEQFF.

This clonotype occurred a few times. V and J are TRBV25-1 and TRBJ2-1; 7 nucleotides agree with TRBD2. The CDR3 loop spans 16 amino acids. Germline-derived CDR1 and CDR2 are MGHDK and SYGVNS. V lost 5 bases and J lost 6; bases outside the gene matches: 13. In DNA, the CDR3 is TGTGCCAGCAGTCCCCCCGAGGCGGGAGTCGCCAATGAGCAGTTCTTC. Its translation is CASSPPEAGVANEQFF.

The rearrangement uses TRBV4-1 and TRBJ2-7; no definite D call. Trimming removed 0 bases from V and 5 bases from J, with 5 bases in between. This CDR3 has 12 amino acids. Germline V gene sequence: CDR1 MGHRA, CDR2 YSYEKL. For the CDR3, the DNA is TGCGCCAGCAGCCAAGAGCCTAACGAGCAGTACTTC. It specifies CASSQEPNEQYF.

A few counts support this clonotype. The V gene is TRBV5-1, the J gene TRBJ2-3; 9 nucleotides align to TRBD2. The CDR3 spans 15 residues. J gave up 8 bases and V 2 bases, and 9 bases lay outside the gene matches. Per the germline V gene, CDR1 is SGHRS and CDR2 is YFSETQ. The CDR3 DNA is TGCGCCAGCAGCTTATCGGCGGGGGGGCAAGGTACGCAGTATTTT. Encoded protein: CASSLSAGGQGTQYF.

The chain uses TRBV20-1 and TRBJ2-1, with D perhaps given as TRBD1 or TRBD2 (5 bases each). The CDR3 runs 13 residues. Trimming cost V 5 bases and J 12 bases, with 20 bases left between them. CDR1 and CDR2 from the germline V gene are DFQATT and SNEGSKA (reference sequence). The CDR3 protein is CSAGTGQTEGQFF. The CDR3 DNA reads TGCAGTGCTGGGACGGGCCAGACAGAGGGGCAGTTCTTC.

The gene calls are TRBV7-3 and TRBJ2-3, with a possible D match to TRBD2 (7 bases). This CDR3 has 14 residues. The V end lost 5 bases, the J end lost 3 bases, and 12 bases lay between the germline ends. Looked up from germline, CDR1 is SGHTA and CDR2 is FQGTGA. The CDR3 bases are TGTGCCAGCAGCCCCGGGGGGCGGACAGATACGCAGTATTTT. It encodes CASSPGGRTDTQYF.

The V and J genes are TRBV6-1 and TRBJ2-3, with 8 bases lining up with TRBD2. The V gene end was trimmed by 5 bases and the J gene end by 1 base; junction bases not matched to a gene: 11. The CDR3 has 17 residues. Germline values: CDR1 MNHNS, CDR2 SASEGT. CDR3 nucleotide sequence: TGTGCCAGCAGTCCGCATCTAGCGGGCTGGGGCACAGATACGCAGTATTTT. Translating gives CASSPHLAGWGTDTQYF.

The V call is TRBV6-4, the J call TRBJ2-5, with 10 bases aligning to TRBD2. The junction had 3 bases not matched to a gene; V was cut back by 3 bases and J by 2 bases. Per germline, CDR1 MRHNA and CDR2 SNTAGT. CDR3 size: 15 residues. The DNA for the CDR3 is TGTGCCAGCAGTGAACTAGCGGGGTCACAAGAGACCCAGTACTTC. It yields the protein CASSELAGSQETQYF.

This clonotype was counted only a few times. This CDR3 reads CASSLGTTYSGANVLTF. The DNA for the CDR3 is TGCGCCAGCAGCTTGGGTACTACCTACTCTGGGGCCAACGTCCTGACTTTC. The V gene is TRBV5-1, the J gene TRBJ2-6; D is unclear. The CDR3 has 17 amino acids. V was cut by 0 bases and J by 0 bases, with 10 bases left in between. Germline V gives CDR1 SGHRS, CDR2 YFSETQ.

V and J are TRBV7-8 and TRBJ2-7, with a tentative D call TRBD2 (7 bases). Germline V gene data show CDR1 as SGHVS and CDR2 as FQNEAQ. Trimming removed 5 bases at V and 2 bases at J, with 16 bases between. The CDR3 sequence is 15 residues long. The CDR3 region has the DNA TGTGCCAGCAGCGTCTATGCGGGGGCTGCCTACGAGCAGTACGTC. Encoded protein: CASSVYAGAAYEQYV.

The chain recombines TRBV10-3 with TRBJ1-5; weak D call: TRBD1 (5 bases). Trimming took 2 bases from V and 5 from J, leaving 16 bases between them. Germline V gives CDR1 ENHRY, CDR2 SYGVKD. This CDR3 has 16 amino acids. The CDR3 DNA sequence: TGTGCCATCAGTGAGACGGCCGGGGGTGGGGATCAGCCCCAGCATTTT. Its protein is CAISETAGGGDQPQHF.

The V call is TRBV6-1, the J call TRBJ2-1, with D tentatively TRBD1 or TRBD2 (5 bases each). This CDR3 region has 15 residues. The V gene lost 5 bases and the J gene lost 6 bases, with 17 bases spanning the gap. Germline V CDR1 and CDR2: MNHNS, SASEGT. The CDR3 coding sequence is TGTGCCAGCAGTCTCCGGGACGGTTATGGCAATGAGCAGTTCTTC. It yields the protein CASSLRDGYGNEQFF.

CDR3 in amino acids: CASSQDSGVGETQYF. The CDR3 region has the DNA TGCGCCAGCAGCCAAGATTCGGGGGTGGGGGAGACCCAGTACTTC. The rearrangement uses TRBV4-1 and TRBJ2-5; a weak D match, TRBD2 (6 bases). With 0 bases removed from V and 5 bases from J, the gap between germline ends came to 13 bases. The V gene's germline CDR1 is MGHRA and CDR2 YSYEKL. The CDR3 runs 15 residues.

This clonotype appeared a few times. V gene TRBV2 combines with J gene TRBJ2-7; D may be TRBD2 (5 bases). The germline gives CDR1 SNHLY, CDR2 FYNNEI. V was cut by 6 bases and J by 3 bases, with 9 bases left in between. This CDR3 contains 12 residues. The CDR3 sequence: CASRERVYEQYF. Here the CDR3 DNA reads TGTGCCAGCAGGGAGAGGGTCTACGAGCAGTACTTC.